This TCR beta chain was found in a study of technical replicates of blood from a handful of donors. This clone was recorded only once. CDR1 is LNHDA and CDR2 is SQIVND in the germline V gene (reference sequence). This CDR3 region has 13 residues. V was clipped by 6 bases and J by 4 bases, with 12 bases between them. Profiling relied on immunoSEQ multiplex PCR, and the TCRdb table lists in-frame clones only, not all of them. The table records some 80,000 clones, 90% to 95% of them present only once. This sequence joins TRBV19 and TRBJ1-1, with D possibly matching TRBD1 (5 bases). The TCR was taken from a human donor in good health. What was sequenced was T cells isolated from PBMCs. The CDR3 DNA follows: TGTGCCAGTAGCGAAGGGGTTAGCACTGAAGCTTTCTTT. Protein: CASSEGVSTEAFF.